Shown below are 20 T cell receptor beta chains from a single sample sequenced in a study of cytomegalovirus exposure and HLA in healthy donors. The study ran its PCR with 60 Vbeta and 13 Jbeta primers. Using immunoSEQ multiplex PCR, the repertoire was profiled, and TCRdb retains in-frame clones only, with some absent. The sample comprises 130,000 or so clones, 60% to 80% of which are singletons, and about 1% rests with the top ten. The sample comprised PBMCs. These receptors all come from a woman between 55 and 75 years old in good health and CMV-seronegative.

The rearrangement joins TRBV5-1 to TRBJ2-1; a possible D gene is TRBD2 (6 bases). CDR3 length: 16 amino acids. With 0 bases removed from V and 6 bases from J, the gap between germline ends came to 16 bases. Germline V CDR1 and CDR2: SGHRS, YFSETQ. The CDR3 DNA is TGCGCCAGCAGCTTGGGGTGGGGGGACGGTAGCAATGAGCAGTTCTTC. As protein: CASSLGWGDGSNEQFF.

V usage is TRBV5-1 and J usage is TRBJ1-2; 8 bases line up with TRBD1. The CDR3 consists of 13 residues. Germline lookup yields CDR1 SGHRS and CDR2 YFSETQ. V lost 3 bases and J lost 8; bases outside the gene matches: 6. Here the CDR3 DNA reads TGCGCCAGCAGCTCAGGGGGCGCGCAAGGCTACACCTTC. It translates to CASSSGGAQGYTF.

The V gene is TRBV27, the J gene TRBJ2-5; TRBD1 aligns across 12 bases. Germline V gene data show CDR1 as MNHEY and CDR2 as SMNVEV (reference sequence). The CDR3 has 16 amino acids. The J segment lost 5 bases and the V segment lost 4 bases, leaving 8 bases of the junction unmatched. The CDR3 loop is CASSSTRDRGLETQYF. In DNA form, the CDR3 reads TGTGCCAGCAGTTCGACCCGGGACAGGGGGCTCGAGACCCAGTACTTC.

The sample holds a few counts of this clone. This chain connects TRBV30 to TRBJ2-7, with a weak D call TRBD1 (5 bases). CDR1 is GTSNPN, CDR2 SVGIG, per germline (reference sequence). The CDR3 is made up of 13 amino acids. The germline V and J ends were trimmed by 3 bases and 3 bases, with 12 bases remaining between them. CDR3 loop: CAWSKGKDYEQYF. CDR3 coding DNA: TGTGCCTGGAGCAAGGGGAAAGACTACGAGCAGTACTTC.

The chain joins TRBV19 to TRBJ1-2; 7 bases are shared with TRBD1. This CDR3 is built from 16 residues. Trimming cost V 7 bases and J 3 bases; bases outside gene matches: 14. The germline V gene encodes CDR1 LNHDA and CDR2 SQIVND (reference sequence). The CDR3 spells CASTGRQGTDYYGYTF. In DNA form, the CDR3 reads TGTGCCAGTACCGGACGACAGGGAACAGACTACTATGGCTACACCTTC.

The chain employs TRBV11-2 and TRBJ2-3; D not certain. Trimming cost V 5 bases and J 2 bases, with 20 bases left between them. This CDR3 comprises 17 residues. Germline assignment: CDR1 SGHAT and CDR2 FQNNGV. The DNA of the CDR3 is TGTGCCAGCAGCACAACGGCGGCCAGCCTTTCCACAGATACGCAGTATTTT. It yields the protein CASSTTAASLSTDTQYF.

The V gene is TRBV12-1, the J gene TRBJ2-3; TRBD2, the table's D call, lacks a check against the DNA. TRBV12-1 has pseudogene status. The CDR3 runs to 19 residues. CDR3 DNA: TGTGCCAGCAGCCATATCGGGACTAGCGGTGAGGGGCACACAGATACGCAGTATTTT. This codes for CASSHIGTSGEGHTDTQYF.

This chain uses TRBV9 with TRBJ2-3; 8 nucleotides align to TRBD2. V shed 3 bases and J 1 base; nucleotides not matched to a gene: 7. The CDR3 is 16 amino acids. Germline lookup yields CDR1 SGDLS and CDR2 YYNGEE. The DNA of the CDR3 is TGTGCCAGCAGCGCTCCGCCGACTAGCGGCACAGATACGCAGTATTTT. This codes for CASSAPPTSGTDTQYF.

This chain uses TRBV6-5 with TRBJ1-5, with D possibly matching TRBD1 (6 bases). Germline CDR1 MNHEY, CDR2 SVGAGI. The CDR3 length is 15 residues. Trimming took 4 bases from V and 4 from J, leaving 14 bases between them. The chain's CDR3 is CASSSTGSGNQPQHF. The CDR3 DNA reads TGTGCCAGCAGTTCGACAGGTTCTGGGAATCAGCCCCAGCATTTT.

The chain employs TRBV9 and TRBJ2-6, with 13 bases lining up with TRBD2. Germline V CDR1 and CDR2: SGDLS, YYNGEE. The trim removed 0 bases at V and 3 bases at J, leaving 9 bases unmatched. CDR3 size: 20 residues. CDR3 coding DNA: TGTGCCAGCAGCGTAGATTGGACTAGCGGGAGAATGAGTGGGGCCAACGTCCTGACTTTC. This translates into CASSVDWTSGRMSGANVLTF.

The chain joins TRBV19 to TRBJ1-4; TRBD1 matches at 7 bases. This CDR3 is 15 amino acids long. Per the germline V gene, CDR1 is LNHDA and CDR2 is SQIVND (reference sequence). The V segment lost 0 bases and the J segment 10 bases; nucleotides outside the gene matches: 8. The CDR3 here is CASSIDPTGITKLFF. DNA of the CDR3: TGTGCCAGTAGTATAGACCCGACAGGGATCACAAAACTGTTTTTT.

The chain's CDR3 is CSVQDRGNTGELFF. Here the CDR3 DNA reads TGCAGCGTTCAGGACAGGGGGAACACCGGGGAGCTGTTTTTT. The V gene is TRBV29-1, the J gene TRBJ2-2, with 9 bases aligning to TRBD1. Germline assignment: CDR1 SQVTM and CDR2 ANQGSEA. This CDR3 comprises 14 residues. V lost 5 bases to trimming and J lost 1 base; unmatched junction nucleotides: 2.

This chain links TRBV4-2 with TRBJ2-5, with TRBD2 matching over 10 bases. V dropped 1 base and J dropped 10; count of bases not matched to a gene: 12. The CDR3 has 16 residues. Germline V gene sequence: CDR1 LGHNA, CDR2 YNFKEQ. CDR3 DNA sequence: TGTGCCAGCAGCCAAGGAGCGGGAGGGGGGAGGGAAGGCCAGTACTTC. Its translation: CASSQGAGGGREGQYF.

The chain couples TRBV6-6 to TRBJ2-1; 10 bases agree with TRBD2. This CDR3 spans 15 amino acids. The germline gives CDR1 MNHNY, CDR2 SVGAGI (reference sequence). Trimming took 2 bases from V and 4 from J; bases not matched to a gene: 2. CDR3 coding DNA: TGTGCCAGCAGTTACGAGCGGGGGGGTTACAATGAGCAGTTCTTC. Its translation is CASSYERGGYNEQFF.

The chain employs TRBV7-9 and TRBJ2-3; TRBD1 might be the D (6 bases). The germline V and J ends were trimmed by 1 base and 0 bases, with 11 bases remaining between them. This CDR3 contains 16 residues. Germline V lookup: CDR1 SEHNR, CDR2 FQNEAQ (reference sequence). As DNA, the CDR3 is TGTGCCAGCAGCTTAGGGGTGGGGGCTAGCACAGATACGCAGTATTTT. Protein product: CASSLGVGASTDTQYF.

J is TRBJ2-5 and V is TRBV5-1; maybe TRBD2 (5 bases). The last part of the DNA fits TRBJ2-7 better; the J call may be wrong. Per germline, CDR1 SGHRS and CDR2 YFSETQ. The CDR3 is 16 residues long. For the CDR3, the DNA is TGCGCCAGCAGCTGGCTAGGTACTAGGGATTCCTACGAGCAGTACTTC. It translates to CASSWLGTRDSYEQYF.

The chain recombines TRBV28 with TRBJ2-4, with a possible D match to TRBD1 (6 bases). The V gene's germline CDR1 is MDHEN and CDR2 SYDVKM. CDR3 length equals 16 residues. Trimming cost V 2 bases and J 0 bases, with 11 bases left between them. The DNA of the CDR3 is TGTGCCAGCAGTTTAGGGGGCAGCAAAGCCAAAAACATTCAGTACTTC. Translated, it gives CASSLGGSKAKNIQYF.

The CDR3 region has the DNA TGTGCCAGCAAGGGGGTAGTAATGGCTGAAGCTTTCTTT. Its translation: CASKGVVMAEAFF. V is TRBV25-1 and J is TRBJ1-1; tentative D call: TRBD1 (6 bases). The CDR3 runs to 13 residues. Trimming took 7 bases from V and 6 from J, leaving 15 bases between them. CDR1 is MGHDK, CDR2 SYGVNS, per germline.

V gene TRBV21-1 combines with J gene TRBJ2-7; TRBD1, the D gene given by the table, was not confirmed from the DNA. TRBV21-1 is recorded as a pseudogene. This CDR3 has 15 amino acids. The CDR3 region has the DNA TGTGCCAGCAGCAACCGAAGACAGGGAAGGTACGAGCAGTACTTC. It yields the protein CASSNRRQGRYEQYF.

This rearrangement joins TRBV7-8 to TRBJ1-4; D perhaps matches TRBD1 (6 bases). CDR1 and CDR2 (germline): SGHVS, FQNEAQ. The CDR3 runs 14 residues. The V end lost 3 bases, the J end lost 5 bases, and 10 bases lay between the germline ends. DNA of the CDR3: TGTGCCAGCAGCTTTGGGCAGGGGAATGAAAAACTGTTTTTT. As protein: CASSFGQGNEKLFF.